These 18 T cell receptor beta chains share one sample of origin, sequenced in a study of T cells in Graves' hyperthyroidism and ophthalmopathy. The investigators amplified TCR beta CDR3 regions from RNA transcripts. The HTBI set primed first-round TCR CDR3 RT-PCR. TCRdb passed the multiplex PCR reads through MiXCR, listing each CDR3 protein once. The table lists around 600,000 distinct CDR3 sequences, 15% to 17% of them singletons, with 7.3% in the top ten. The sequenced sample consisted of blood. These receptors came from a woman aged 30 to 39 with Graves' hyperthyroidism.

There are a few counts of this clonotype. This may arise from a read error, as a much more abundant clone is one base away. This rearrangement joins TRBV3-1 to TRBJ2-5, with D perhaps assigned TRBD1 or TRBD2 (5 bases each). The DNA end lines up better with TRBJ2-1; the J call may be wrong. This CDR3 has 15 amino acids. Germline loops: CDR1 LGHDT, CDR2 YNNKEL (reference sequence). CDR3 residues: CASSQGGTYQETQFF. The DNA for the CDR3 is TGTGCCAGCAGCCAAGGGGGGACGTACCAAGAGACCCAGTTCTTC.

This clonotype was detected ten times or more. Since a much larger clone is just one base distant, this may be a read error. The chain joins TRBV2 to TRBJ2-1, with D unresolved. Germline loops: CDR1 SNHLY, CDR2 FYNNEI. This CDR3 has 13 residues. Trimming removed 2 bases at V and 2 bases at J, with 4 bases between. The CDR3 DNA sequence: TGTGCCAGCAGTGAATACACCTACAATGAGCAGTTCTTC. It translates to CASSEYTYNEQFF. Full variable domain (remainder filled in from reference TRBV2 and TRBJ2-1): EPEVTQTPSHQVTQMGQEVILRCVPISNHLYFYWYRQILGQKVEFLVSFYNNEISEKSEIFDDQFSVERPDGSNFTLKIRSTKLEDSAMYFCASSEYTYNEQFFGPGTRLTVL.

This clonotype was seen repeatedly, ten times or more. The rearrangement uses TRBV6-1 and TRBJ2-3, with 10 positions matching TRBD1. V lost 5 bases to trimming and J lost 5 bases; unmatched junction nucleotides: 7. The germline V gene has CDR1 MNHNS and CDR2 SASEGT. The CDR3 spans 15 residues. The DNA of the CDR3 is TGTGCCAGCAGTTTGGGACAGGGGATAGGAGATACGCAGTATTTT. Its translation is CASSLGQGIGDTQYF.

Details on this clonotype: Since a much larger clone is just one base distant, this may be a read error. This rearrangement joins TRBV6-1 to TRBJ1-5; no definite D call. Germline V gives CDR1 MNHNS, CDR2 SASEGT. CDR3 length: 14 residues. Trimming stripped 4 bases from V and 0 bases from J, with 7 bases between. The CDR3 DNA reads TGTGCCAGCAGTGCCCAGGTTAGCAATCAGCCCCAGCATTTT. It encodes CASSAQVSNQPQHF.

This clonotype was counted ten times or more. The CDR3, as DNA: TGTGCCAGCAGTCGTCGACAGGGGATGAACACTGAAGCTTTCTTT. Amino acids: CASSRRQGMNTEAFF. The chain has TRBV12-3 or TRBV12-4 and TRBJ1-1; 8 bases line up with TRBD1. The CDR3 runs 15 residues. The J segment lost 0 bases and the V segment lost 5 bases, leaving 5 bases of the junction unmatched.

This clonotype was seen only a few times. The chain combines TRBV13 with TRBJ2-7, with unresolved D. Trimming shortened V by 1 base and J by 0 bases, and 7 bases separated the two germline ends. The CDR3 has 14 residues. Germline V gene lookup returns CDR1 PRHDT and CDR2 FYEKMQ (reference sequence). The CDR3 nucleotides read TGTGCCAGCAGCTTAGCAAAGGGCTCCTACGAGCAGTACTTC. Protein: CASSLAKGSYEQYF.

V gene TRBV4-3 combines with J gene TRBJ1-4; the D is unclear. Trimming pared 0 bases from V and 5 bases from J, leaving 16 bases between. The CDR3 consists of 17 residues. Germline V lookup: CDR1 LGHNA, CDR2 YSLEER. CDR3 DNA: TGCGCCAGCAGCCAAGATATTTCATCGGGCAGAAATGAAAAACTGTTTTTT. Its translation is CASSQDISSGRNEKLFF.

The sample holds many counts of this clonotype. The CDR3 region is CASSWGALPNEQFF. The CDR3 region has the DNA TGTGCCAGCAGTTGGGGGGCGCTACCGAATGAGCAGTTCTTC. This chain uses TRBV2 with TRBJ2-1, with D perhaps TRBD1 or TRBD2 (6 bases each). Germline assignment: CDR1 SNHLY and CDR2 FYNNEI. CDR3 length: 14 amino acids. Trimming left V 5 bases short and J 7 bases short, with 15 bases between.

This clonotype has only a few counts. Written as DNA, the CDR3 is TGTGCCACTTTATCACAGGGGGCGCAGTACTATGGCTACACCTTC. Its protein product is CATLSQGAQYYGYTF. The chain is built from TRBV10-3 and TRBJ1-2; TRBD1 matches 9 bases. The CDR3 is 15 amino acids. The germline gives CDR1 ENHRY, CDR2 SYGVKD. V lost 10 bases and J lost 3; bases outside the gene matches: 12.

In its sample, this clonotype was seen a few times. The chain has TRBV27 and TRBJ1-2, with 7 bases lining up with TRBD1. The CDR3 is made up of 13 amino acids. Trimming removed 6 bases from V and 2 bases from J; junction bases left unmatched: 3. Germline CDR1 reads MNHEY; CDR2 reads SMNVEV (reference sequence). The CDR3 protein is CASRPRGNYGYTF. The CDR3 DNA is TGTGCCAGCAGGCCCAGGGGGAACTATGGCTACACCTTC.

There are a few counts of this clonotype. The chain employs TRBV6-6 and TRBJ2-3; D uncertain. Trimming took 0 bases from V and 8 from J, leaving 6 bases between them. Germline CDR1 and CDR2: MNHNY and SVGAGI (reference sequence). The CDR3 spans 12 residues. CDR3 nucleotide sequence: TGTGCCAGCAGTTACTCCGGTGGTACGCAGTATTTT. It yields the protein CASSYSGGTQYF.

This clonotype occurred a few times. The chain carries TRBV29-1 and TRBJ2-1; 9 bases match TRBD1. The trim removed 0 bases at V and 1 base at J, leaving 4 bases unmatched. This CDR3 has 16 amino acids. In germline, CDR1 is SQVTM, CDR2 ANQGSEA. The CDR3 nucleotides are TGCAGCGTTGAAGAATTACAGGGGGCATCCTACAATGAGCAGTTCTTC. This codes for CSVEELQGASYNEQFF.

This clonotype showed up many times. The J gene is TRBJ1-1, the V gene TRBV12-3 or TRBV12-4; the D is unclear. V shed 6 bases and J shed 4 bases, with 9 bases lying between them. The CDR3 runs 12 residues. The CDR3 spells CASSPKSTEAFF. The CDR3 DNA is TGTGCCAGCAGCCCGAAGAGCACTGAAGCTTTCTTT.

This chain joins TRBV7-2 and TRBJ1-6; maybe TRBD1 (5 bases). Trimming stripped 1 base from V and 6 bases from J, with 10 bases between. The CDR3 totals 15 residues. Germline V gives CDR1 SGHTA, CDR2 FQGNSA. CDR3 loop: CASSLVGAGNSPLHF. DNA for the CDR3: TGTGCCAGCAGCTTAGTCGGGGCTGGTAATTCACCCCTCCACTTT.

V is TRBV3-1 and J is TRBJ1-6; 8 positions agree with TRBD1. In germline, CDR1 is LGHDT, CDR2 YNNKEL (reference sequence). The CDR3 consists of 16 residues. J was trimmed by 12 bases and V by 5 bases; bases with no gene match: 15. CDR3 bases: TGTGCCAGCAGCGAACGGGGGACAGGCGGCCGTTTACCCCTCCACTTT. Translated, it gives CASSERGTGGRLPLHF. Drawing the rest from reference TRBV3-1 and TRBJ1-6, the complete variable domain is DTAVSQTPKYLVTQMGNDKSIKCEQNLGHDTMYWYKQDSKKFLKIMFSYNNKELIINETVPNRFSPKSPDKAHLNLHINSLELGDSAVYFCASSERGTGGRLPLHFGNGTRLTVT.

This clonotype was counted ten times or more. This chain uses TRBV7-2 with TRBJ2-7; D ambiguous. The CDR3 runs 12 residues. Germline values: CDR1 SGHTA, CDR2 FQGNSA. Trimming took off 5 bases at V and 3 bases at J, with 8 bases between the two ends. CDR3: CASSDQFYEQYF. As DNA, the CDR3 is TGTGCCAGCAGCGATCAGTTCTACGAGCAGTACTTC.

This clonotype was detected ten times or more. The CDR3 protein is CASSQDTEGVYSYEQYF. The CDR3 DNA reads as TGTGCCAGCAGCCAAGATACCGAGGGCGTATACTCCTACGAGCAGTACTTC. The V gene is TRBV3-1, the J gene TRBJ2-7, with a weak D call TRBD2 (5 bases). Between the trimmed V and J ends, which lost 0 bases and 0 bases, there was a span of 15 bases. The CDR3 is 17 amino acids. In germline, CDR1 is LGHDT, CDR2 YNNKEL (reference sequence).

The chain links TRBV4-1 to TRBJ2-5, with 11 bases identical to TRBD2. V lost 0 bases to trimming and J lost 1 base; unmatched junction nucleotides: 10. Germline V CDR1 and CDR2: MGHRA, YSYEKL. The CDR3 consists of 19 residues. Here the CDR3 DNA reads TGCGCCAGCAGCCAAGACTGGTCTGGGACTAGCGGACTCCAAGAGACCCAGTACTTC. Protein: CASSQDWSGTSGLQETQYF.